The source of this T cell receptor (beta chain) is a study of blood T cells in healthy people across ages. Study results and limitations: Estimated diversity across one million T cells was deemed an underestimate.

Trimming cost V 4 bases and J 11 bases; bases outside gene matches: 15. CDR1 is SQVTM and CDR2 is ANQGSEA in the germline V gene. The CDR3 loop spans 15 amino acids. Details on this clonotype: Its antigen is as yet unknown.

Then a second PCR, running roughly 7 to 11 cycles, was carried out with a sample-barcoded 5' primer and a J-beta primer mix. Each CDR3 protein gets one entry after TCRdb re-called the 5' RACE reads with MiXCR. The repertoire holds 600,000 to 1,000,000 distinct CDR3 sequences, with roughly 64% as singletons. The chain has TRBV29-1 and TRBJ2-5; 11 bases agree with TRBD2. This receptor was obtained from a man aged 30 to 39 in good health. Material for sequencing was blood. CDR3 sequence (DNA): TGCAGCGTTGGGGTTGGGCTAGCGGGGGGCGTAGAGCAGTACTTC. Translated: CSVGVGLAGGVEQYF.